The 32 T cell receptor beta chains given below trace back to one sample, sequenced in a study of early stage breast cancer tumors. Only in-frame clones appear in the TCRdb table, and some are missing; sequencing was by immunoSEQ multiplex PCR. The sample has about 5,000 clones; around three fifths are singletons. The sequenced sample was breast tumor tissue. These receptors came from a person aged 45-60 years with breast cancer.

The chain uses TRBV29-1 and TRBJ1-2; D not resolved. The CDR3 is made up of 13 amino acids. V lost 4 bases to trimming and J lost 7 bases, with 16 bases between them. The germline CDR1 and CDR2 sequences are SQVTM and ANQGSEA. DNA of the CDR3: TGCAGCGTTGGATCCGAAGGCCTTTTTGGCTACACCTTC. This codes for CSVGSEGLFGYTF.

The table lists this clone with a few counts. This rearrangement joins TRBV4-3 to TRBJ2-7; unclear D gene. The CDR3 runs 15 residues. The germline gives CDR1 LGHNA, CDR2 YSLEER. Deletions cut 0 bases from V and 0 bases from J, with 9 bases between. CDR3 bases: TGCGCCAGCAGCCAAGAAGGGCAGGTCTCCTACGAGCAGTACTTC. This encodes CASSQEGQVSYEQYF.

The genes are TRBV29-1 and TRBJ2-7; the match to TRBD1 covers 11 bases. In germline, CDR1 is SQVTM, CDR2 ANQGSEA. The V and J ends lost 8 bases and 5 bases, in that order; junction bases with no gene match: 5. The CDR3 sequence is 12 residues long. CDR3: CSLRTGGDEQYF. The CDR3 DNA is TGCAGCTTACGGACAGGGGGCGACGAGCAGTACTTC.

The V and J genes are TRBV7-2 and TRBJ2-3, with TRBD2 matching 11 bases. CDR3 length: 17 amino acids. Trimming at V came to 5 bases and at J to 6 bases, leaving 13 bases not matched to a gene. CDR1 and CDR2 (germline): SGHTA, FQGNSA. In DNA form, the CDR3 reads TGTGCCAGCAGCCCTTGGCTAGCGGGAGGAAGGGGGGATACGCAGTATTTT. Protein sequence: CASSPWLAGGRGDTQYF.

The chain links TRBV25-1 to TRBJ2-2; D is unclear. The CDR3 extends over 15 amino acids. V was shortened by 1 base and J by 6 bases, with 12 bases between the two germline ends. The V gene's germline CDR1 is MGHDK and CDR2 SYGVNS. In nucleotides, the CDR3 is TGTGCCAGCAGTGAATCAGGAATTAGTGCCGGGGAGCTGTTTTTT. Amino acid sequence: CASSESGISAGELFF.

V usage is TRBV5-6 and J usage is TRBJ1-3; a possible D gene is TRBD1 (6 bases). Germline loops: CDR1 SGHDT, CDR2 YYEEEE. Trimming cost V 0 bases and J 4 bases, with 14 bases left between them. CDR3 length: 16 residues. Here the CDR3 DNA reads TGTGCCAGCAGCTTGGCGGGGGCCTCCGGGGGAAACACCATATATTTT. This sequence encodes CASSLAGASGGNTIYF.

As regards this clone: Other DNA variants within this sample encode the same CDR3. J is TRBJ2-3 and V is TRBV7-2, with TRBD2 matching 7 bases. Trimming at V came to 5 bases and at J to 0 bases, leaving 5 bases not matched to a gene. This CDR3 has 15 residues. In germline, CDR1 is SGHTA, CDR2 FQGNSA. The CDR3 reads CASSLLADSTDTQYF. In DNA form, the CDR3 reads TGTGCCAGCAGCCTCCTAGCGGATAGCACAGATACGCAGTATTTT.

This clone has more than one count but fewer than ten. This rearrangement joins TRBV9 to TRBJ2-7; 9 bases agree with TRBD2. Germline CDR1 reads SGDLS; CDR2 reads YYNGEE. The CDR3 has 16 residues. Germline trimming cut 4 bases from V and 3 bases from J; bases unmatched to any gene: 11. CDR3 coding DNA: TGTGCCAGCAGCTCCTCGGCAACTAGCGGGTTCTACGAGCAGTACTTC. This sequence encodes CASSSSATSGFYEQYF.

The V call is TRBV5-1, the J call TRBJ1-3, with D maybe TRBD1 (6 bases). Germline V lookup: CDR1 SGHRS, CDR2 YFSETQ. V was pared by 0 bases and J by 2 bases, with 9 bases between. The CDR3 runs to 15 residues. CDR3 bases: TGCGCCAGCAGCTTGGCCGAGGGGGCTGGAAACACCATATATTTT. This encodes CASSLAEGAGNTIYF.

The CDR3 nucleotides read TGCGCCAGCAGTGCCGGACAGGGCCGCTACGAGCAGTACTTC. Protein: CASSAGQGRYEQYF. V usage is TRBV10-2 and J usage is TRBJ2-7, with TRBD1 matching 8 bases. CDR3 length: 14 amino acids. Germline V lookup: CDR1 WSHSY, CDR2 SAAADI. The J segment lost 3 bases and the V segment lost 4 bases, leaving 5 bases of the junction unmatched.

The CDR3 DNA follows: TGCGCCAGCAGCCAAGAGGGGGCAGACAGGGGGGGGACCCAGTACTTC. It specifies CASSQEGADRGGTQYF. The chain employs TRBV4-1 and TRBJ2-5; 9 bases are a match to TRBD1. After removal of 0 bases from V and 7 bases from J, the junction contained 9 bases not matched to a gene. CDR3 length: 16 residues. Germline loops: CDR1 MGHRA, CDR2 YSYEKL.

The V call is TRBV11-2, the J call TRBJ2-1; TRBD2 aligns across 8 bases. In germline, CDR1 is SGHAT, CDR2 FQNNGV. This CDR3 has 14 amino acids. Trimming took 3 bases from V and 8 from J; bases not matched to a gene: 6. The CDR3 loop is CASSFPGLVDEQFF. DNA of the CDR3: TGTGCCAGCAGCTTTCCGGGACTAGTCGATGAGCAGTTCTTC.

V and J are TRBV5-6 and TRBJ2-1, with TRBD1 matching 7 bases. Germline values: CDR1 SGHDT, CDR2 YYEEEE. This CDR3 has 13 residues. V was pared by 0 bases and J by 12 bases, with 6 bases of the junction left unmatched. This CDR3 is CASSLAQGEGQFF. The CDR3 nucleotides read TGTGCCAGCAGCTTGGCCCAGGGGGAAGGGCAGTTCTTC.

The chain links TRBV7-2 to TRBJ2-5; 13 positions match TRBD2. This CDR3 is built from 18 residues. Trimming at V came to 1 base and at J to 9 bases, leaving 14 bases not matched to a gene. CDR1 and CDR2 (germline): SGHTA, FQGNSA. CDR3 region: CASSLGGLAGTSEEAQYF. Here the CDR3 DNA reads TGTGCCAGCAGCTTAGGGGGACTAGCGGGGACGTCGGAAGAAGCCCAGTACTTC.

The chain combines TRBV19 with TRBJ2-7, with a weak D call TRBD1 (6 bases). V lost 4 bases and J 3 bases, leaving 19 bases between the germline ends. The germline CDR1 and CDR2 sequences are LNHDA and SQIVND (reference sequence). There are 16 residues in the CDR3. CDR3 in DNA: TGTGCCAGTAGTACCCTATCCGGGACAAAGGGCTACGAGCAGTACTTC. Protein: CASSTLSGTKGYEQYF.

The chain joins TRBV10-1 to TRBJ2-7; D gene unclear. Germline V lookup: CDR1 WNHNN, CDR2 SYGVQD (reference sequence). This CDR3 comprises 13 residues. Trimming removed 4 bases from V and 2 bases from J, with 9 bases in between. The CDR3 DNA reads TGCGCCAGCAGTGCGGGCGGCGCCTACGAGCAGTACTTC. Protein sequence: CASSAGGAYEQYF.

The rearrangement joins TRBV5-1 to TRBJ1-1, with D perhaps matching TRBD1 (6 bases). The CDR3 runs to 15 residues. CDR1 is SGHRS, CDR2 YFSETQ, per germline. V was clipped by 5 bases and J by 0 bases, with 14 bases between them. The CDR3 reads CASRSTGEVNTEAFF. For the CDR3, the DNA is TGCGCCAGCAGATCGACAGGAGAGGTGAACACTGAAGCTTTCTTT.

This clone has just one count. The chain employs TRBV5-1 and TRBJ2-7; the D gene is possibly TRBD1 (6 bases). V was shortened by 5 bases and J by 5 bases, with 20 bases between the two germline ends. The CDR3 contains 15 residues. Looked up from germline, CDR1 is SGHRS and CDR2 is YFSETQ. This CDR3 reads CASSQSTGTSNEQYF. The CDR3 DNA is TGCGCCAGCAGTCAATCTACCGGGACATCTAACGAGCAGTACTTC.

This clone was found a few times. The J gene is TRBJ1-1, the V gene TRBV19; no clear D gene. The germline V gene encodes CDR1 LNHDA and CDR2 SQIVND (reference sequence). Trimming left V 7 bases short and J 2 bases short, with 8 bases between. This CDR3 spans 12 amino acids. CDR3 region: CASKGGNTEAFF. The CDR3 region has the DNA TGTGCCAGTAAGGGCGGAAACACTGAAGCTTTCTTT. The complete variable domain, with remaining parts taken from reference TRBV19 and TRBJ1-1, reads DGGITQSPKYLFRKEGQNVTLSCEQNLNHDAMYWYRQDPGQGLRLIYYSQIVNDFQKGDIAEGYSVSREKKESFPLTVTSAQKNPTAFYLCASKGGNTEAFFGQGTRLTVV.

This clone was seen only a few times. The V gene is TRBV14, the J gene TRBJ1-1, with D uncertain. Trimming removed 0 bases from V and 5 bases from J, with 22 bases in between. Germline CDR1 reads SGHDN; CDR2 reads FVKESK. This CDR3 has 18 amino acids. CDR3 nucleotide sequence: TGTGCCAGCAGCCAAGATGTGGCAGGTTCCCCCTTAGTTACTGAAGCTTTCTTT. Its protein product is CASSQDVAGSPLVTEAFF.

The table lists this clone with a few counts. The CDR3 sequence: CASGLDSRSGRFSYEQYF. The CDR3 coding sequence is TGTGCTAGTGGTTTGGACTCCCGTAGCGGGAGATTTTCCTACGAGCAGTACTTC. The J gene is TRBJ2-7, the V gene TRBV12-5; 9 bases are a match to TRBD2. Germline V gene data show CDR1 as LGHNT and CDR2 as FRNRAP. Trimming removed 1 base from V and 1 base from J; junction bases left unmatched: 11. CDR3 size: 18 residues.

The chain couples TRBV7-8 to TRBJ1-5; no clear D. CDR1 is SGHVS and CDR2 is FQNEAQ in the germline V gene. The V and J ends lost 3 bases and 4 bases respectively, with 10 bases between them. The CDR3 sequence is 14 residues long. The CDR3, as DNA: TGTGCCAGCAGCTTCCAAGCTGGGAATCAGCCCCAGCATTTT. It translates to CASSFQAGNQPQHF.

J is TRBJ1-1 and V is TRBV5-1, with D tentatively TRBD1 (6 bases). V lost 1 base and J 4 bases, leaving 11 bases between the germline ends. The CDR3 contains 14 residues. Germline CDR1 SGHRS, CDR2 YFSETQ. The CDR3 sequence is CASSLLGGATEAFF. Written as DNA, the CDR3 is TGCGCCAGCAGCTTGCTAGGGGGGGCCACTGAAGCTTTCTTT. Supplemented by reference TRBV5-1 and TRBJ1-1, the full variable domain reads KAGVTQTPRYLIKTRGQQVTLSCSPISGHRSVSWYQQTPGQGLQFLFEYFSETQRNKGNFPGRFSGRQFSNSRSEMNVSTLELGDSALYLCASSLLGGATEAFFGQGTRLTVV.

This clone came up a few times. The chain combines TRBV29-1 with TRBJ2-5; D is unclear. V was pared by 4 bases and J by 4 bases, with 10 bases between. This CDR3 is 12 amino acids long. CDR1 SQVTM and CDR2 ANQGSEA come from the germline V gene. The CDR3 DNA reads TGCAGCGTTGTCTTGGGGTCAGAGACCCAGTACTTC. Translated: CSVVLGSETQYF.

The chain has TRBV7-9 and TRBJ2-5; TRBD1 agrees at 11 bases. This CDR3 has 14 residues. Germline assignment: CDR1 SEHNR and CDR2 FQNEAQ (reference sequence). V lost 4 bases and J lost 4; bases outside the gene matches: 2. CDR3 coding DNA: TGTGCCAGCAGCTACGGGACAGGGGGAGAGACCCAGTACTTC. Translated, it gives CASSYGTGGETQYF.

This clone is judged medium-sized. The CDR3 loop reads CAGRTYGRGLRDTQYF. In DNA, the CDR3 is TGTGCCGGACGGACATATGGGAGGGGCCTCAGGGATACGCAGTATTTT. The chain joins TRBV5-8 to TRBJ2-3; 7 bases line up with TRBD2. This CDR3 has 16 amino acids. Trimming at V came to 10 bases and at J to 6 bases, leaving 20 bases not matched to a gene. Per the germline V gene, CDR1 is SGHTS and CDR2 is YDEGEE.

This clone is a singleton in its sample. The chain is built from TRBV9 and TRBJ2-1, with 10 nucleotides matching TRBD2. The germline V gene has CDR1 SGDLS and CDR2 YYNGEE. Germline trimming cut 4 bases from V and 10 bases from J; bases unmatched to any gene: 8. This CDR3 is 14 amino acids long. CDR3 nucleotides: TGTGCCAGCAGCCGAGCGGGAGGGGATCAGGAGCAGTTCTTC. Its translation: CASSRAGGDQEQFF.

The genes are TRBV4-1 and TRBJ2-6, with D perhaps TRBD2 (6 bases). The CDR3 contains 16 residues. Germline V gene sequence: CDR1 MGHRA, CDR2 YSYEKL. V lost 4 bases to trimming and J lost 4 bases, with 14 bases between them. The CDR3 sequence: CASSLHGGRGANVLTF. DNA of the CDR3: TGCGCCAGCAGCCTACATGGAGGGAGAGGGGCCAACGTCCTGACTTTC.

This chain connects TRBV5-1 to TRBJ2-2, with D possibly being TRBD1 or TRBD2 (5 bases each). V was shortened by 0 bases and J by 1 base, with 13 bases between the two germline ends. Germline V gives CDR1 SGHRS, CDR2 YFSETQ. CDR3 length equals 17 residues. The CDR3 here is CASSLGGSGLNTGELFF. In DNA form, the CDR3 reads TGCGCCAGCAGCTTGGGGGGCTCGGGGCTGAACACCGGGGAGCTGTTTTTT.

CDR3 in DNA: TGCAGCGTGGTCATTAGGGGTGACCTTTCCCCGACGAGAAACACCATATATTTT. Translating gives CSVVIRGDLSPTRNTIYF. The chain uses TRBV29-1 and TRBJ1-3; maybe TRBD1 (5 bases). The germline V gene has CDR1 SQVTM and CDR2 ANQGSEA. The CDR3 has 18 amino acids. Trimming stripped 6 bases from V and 5 bases from J, with 29 bases between.

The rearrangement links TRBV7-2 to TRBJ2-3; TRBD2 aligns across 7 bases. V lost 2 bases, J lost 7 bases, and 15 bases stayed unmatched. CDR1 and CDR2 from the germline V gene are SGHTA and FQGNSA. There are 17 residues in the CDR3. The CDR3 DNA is TGTGCCAGCAGCTTAAGACAACCGGGGAGGGCCGGGAATACGCAGTATTTT. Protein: CASSLRQPGRAGNTQYF. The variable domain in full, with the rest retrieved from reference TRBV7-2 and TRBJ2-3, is GAGVSQSPSNKVTEKGKDVELRCDPISGHTALYWYRQSLGQGLEFLIYFQGNSAPDKSGLPSDRFSAERTGGSVSTLTIQRTQQEDSAVYLCASSLRQPGRAGNTQYFGPGTRLTVL.

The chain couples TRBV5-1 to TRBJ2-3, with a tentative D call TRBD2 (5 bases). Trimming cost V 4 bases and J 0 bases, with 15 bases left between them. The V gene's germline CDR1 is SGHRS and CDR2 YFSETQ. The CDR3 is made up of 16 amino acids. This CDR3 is CASSRRTGTSTDTQYF. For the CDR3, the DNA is TGCGCCAGCAGCCGGCGTACGGGAACAAGCACAGATACGCAGTATTTT.